These 9 T cell receptor beta chains originate from one sample sequenced in a study of T cell repertoires in cytomegalovirus infection. TCRdb re-called the reads through MiXCR, storing one row per CDR3 protein. In the table there are tens of thousands of distinct CDR3 sequences, about 30% of which are singletons. These receptors lack a known antigen. The sample comprised PBMCs, sequenced either directly or after in vitro stimulation (not recorded which). These receptor sequences come from a human donor in good health (CMV status not recorded). Some clones in this sample may be carry-over from other donors' samples.

The chain joins TRBV4-3 to TRBJ2-1; D is possibly TRBD2 (6 bases). CDR3 length: 16 amino acids. Germline values: CDR1 LGHNA, CDR2 YSLEER. Trimming shortened V by 0 bases and J by 6 bases, and 15 bases separated the two germline ends. The CDR3 reads CASSQEGWGESNEQFF. Written as DNA, the CDR3 is TGCGCCAGCAGCCAAGAGGGGTGGGGGGAAAGCAATGAGCAGTTCTTC.

This chain uses TRBV12-5 with TRBJ1-2; D call uncertain. Trimming cost V 6 bases and J 10 bases, with 9 bases left between them. The germline V gene has CDR1 LGHNT and CDR2 FRNRAP. This CDR3 has 10 amino acids. CDR3 DNA: TGTGCTAGTGGACGAAAGTCCTACACCTTC. Its protein is CASGRKSYTF.

This clonotype was counted a few times. The J gene is TRBJ2-5, the V gene TRBV19; 7 nucleotides match TRBD1. Germline-derived CDR1 and CDR2 are LNHDA and SQIVND (reference sequence). The CDR3 spans 13 residues. The V gene end was trimmed by 5 bases and the J gene end by 2 bases; junction bases not matched to a gene: 2. This CDR3 is CASSVGQQETQYF. Here the CDR3 DNA reads TGTGCCAGTAGTGTGGGACAGCAAGAGACCCAGTACTTC.

Ten or more counts support this clonotype. The V call is TRBV7-2, the J call TRBJ2-4; D might be TRBD1 (6 bases). The V end was cut by 2 bases, the J end by 4 bases, with 33 bases between. Germline CDR1 SGHTA, CDR2 FQGNSA. CDR3 length: 22 amino acids. The CDR3 DNA sequence: TGTGCCAGCAGCTTATTAGAGCCCAATAGAGGACTCAGGGGAAGGTCAAAAAACATTCAGTACTTC. Its protein is CASSLLEPNRGLRGRSKNIQYF.

The chain is built from TRBV12-3 or TRBV12-4 and TRBJ2-1, with D possibly being TRBD2 (6 bases). The CDR3 extends over 12 amino acids. Trimming took 7 bases from V and 9 from J, leaving 13 bases between them. CDR3: CASTPGGIEQFF. The DNA for the CDR3 is TGTGCCAGCACCCCCGGCGGGATTGAGCAGTTCTTC.

The chain carries TRBV5-3 and TRBJ2-7; D gene unclear. TRBV5-3 is flagged as an ORF with uncertain function. Trimming took off 8 bases at V and 6 bases at J, with 21 bases between the two ends. The CDR3 is 14 amino acids. In DNA form, the CDR3 reads TGTGCCAGCAGCCACCCGACGGGCTTGGGCGAGCAGTACTTC. Its protein product is CASSHPTGLGEQYF.

This clonotype was recorded a few times. The chain is built from TRBV5-4 and TRBJ2-3, with D hard to call. Trimming shortened V by 0 bases and J by 8 bases, and 7 bases separated the two germline ends. The CDR3 sequence is 12 residues long. CDR1 and CDR2 (germline): SGHNT, YYREEE (reference sequence). The CDR3 is CASSLVEATQYF. The CDR3 nucleotides read TGTGCCAGCAGCTTGGTTGAAGCTACGCAGTATTTT.

V gene TRBV5-1 combines with J gene TRBJ2-3; possibly TRBD2 for D (5 bases). The germline CDR1 and CDR2 sequences are SGHRS and YFSETQ. This CDR3 comprises 14 residues. Trimming shortened V by 1 base and J by 5 bases, and 11 bases separated the two germline ends. The CDR3 region is CASSLQRLQDTQYF. The DNA for the CDR3 is TGCGCCAGCAGCTTGCAGCGGTTGCAAGATACGCAGTATTTT.

The table lists this clonotype with a few counts. This sequence joins TRBV4-3 and TRBJ2-3; D gene ambiguous. Trimming removed 0 bases at V and 8 bases at J, with 9 bases between. The CDR3 length is 13 residues. Germline CDR1 is LGHNA and CDR2 is YSLEER. CDR3 nucleotide sequence: TGCGCCAGCAGCCAAGAAGTCGACGGTACGCAGTATTTT. Its translation is CASSQEVDGTQYF.